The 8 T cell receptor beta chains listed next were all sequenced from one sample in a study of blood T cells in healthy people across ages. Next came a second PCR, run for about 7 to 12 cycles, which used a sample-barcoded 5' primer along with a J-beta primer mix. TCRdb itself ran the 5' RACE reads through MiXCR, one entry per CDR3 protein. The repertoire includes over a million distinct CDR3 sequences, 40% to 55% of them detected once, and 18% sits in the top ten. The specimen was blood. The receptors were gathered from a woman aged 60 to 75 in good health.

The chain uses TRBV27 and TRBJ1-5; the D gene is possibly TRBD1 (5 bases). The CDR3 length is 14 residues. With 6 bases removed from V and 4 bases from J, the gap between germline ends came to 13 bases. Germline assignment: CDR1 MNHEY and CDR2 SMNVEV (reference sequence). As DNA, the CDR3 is TGTGCCAGCAGCATCCGGGACGCAAATCAGCCCCAGCATTTT. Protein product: CASSIRDANQPQHF.

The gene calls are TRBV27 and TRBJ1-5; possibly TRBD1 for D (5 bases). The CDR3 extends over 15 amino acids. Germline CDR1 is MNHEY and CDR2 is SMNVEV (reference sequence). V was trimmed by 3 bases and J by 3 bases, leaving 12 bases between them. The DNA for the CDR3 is TGTGCCAGCAGTTTGGCCGGGGCTCACAATCAGCCCCAGCATTTT. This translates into CASSLAGAHNQPQHF.

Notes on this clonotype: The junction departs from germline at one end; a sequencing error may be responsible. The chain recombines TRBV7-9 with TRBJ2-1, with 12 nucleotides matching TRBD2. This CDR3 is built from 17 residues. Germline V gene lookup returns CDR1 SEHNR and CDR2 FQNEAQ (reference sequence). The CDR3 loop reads CASSFPGLAGPYNERFF. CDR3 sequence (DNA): TGTGCCAGCAGCTTCCCCGGACTAGCGGGGCCCTACAATGAGCGGTTCTTC.

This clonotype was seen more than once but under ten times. DNA for the CDR3: TGTGCCAGCAGTTACGTAGGCAGGATGAACACTGAAGCTTTCTTT. Protein sequence: CASSYVGRMNTEAFF. The chain combines TRBV6-5 with TRBJ1-1; D is unresolved. V was clipped by 2 bases and J by 0 bases, with 10 bases between them. Germline V gene data show CDR1 as MNHEY and CDR2 as SVGAGI. The CDR3 spans 15 residues.

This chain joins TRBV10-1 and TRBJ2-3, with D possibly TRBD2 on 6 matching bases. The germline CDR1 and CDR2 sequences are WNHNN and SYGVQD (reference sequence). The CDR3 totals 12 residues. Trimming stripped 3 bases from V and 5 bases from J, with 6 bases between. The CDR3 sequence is CASSDGGDTQYF. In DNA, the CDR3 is TGCGCCAGCAGTGACGGGGGAGATACGCAGTATTTT.

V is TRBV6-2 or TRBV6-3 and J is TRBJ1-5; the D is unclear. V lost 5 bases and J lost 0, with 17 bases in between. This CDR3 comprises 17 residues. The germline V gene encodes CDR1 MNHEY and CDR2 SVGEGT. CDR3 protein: CASSPSPDVYSNQPQHF. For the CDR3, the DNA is TGTGCCAGCAGTCCTTCACCTGACGTCTATAGCAATCAGCCCCAGCATTTT.

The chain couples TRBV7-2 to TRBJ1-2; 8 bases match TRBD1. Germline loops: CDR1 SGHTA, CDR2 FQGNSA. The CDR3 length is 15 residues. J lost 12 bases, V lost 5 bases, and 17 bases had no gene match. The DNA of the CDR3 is TGTGCCAGCAGCCCCCAGGCAGGGGGCGGCTCTGGAAACACCTTC. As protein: CASSPQAGGGSGNTF.

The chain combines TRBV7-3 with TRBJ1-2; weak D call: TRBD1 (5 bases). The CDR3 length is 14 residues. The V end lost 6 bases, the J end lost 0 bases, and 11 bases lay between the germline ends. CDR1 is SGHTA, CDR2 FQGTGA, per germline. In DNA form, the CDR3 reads TGTGCCAGCAGTCCAGGGATTTCTAACTATGGCTACACCTTC. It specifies CASSPGISNYGYTF.